This T cell receptor beta chain originates from a study of cytomegalovirus exposure and HLA in healthy donors. General study points: Later analysis demonstrated an association between a missense DCLRE1C variant and TCR beta V- and J-gene trimming.

Turning to this clone: Antigen: not known.

Deletions cut 1 base from V and 3 bases from J, with 9 bases between. The CDR3 spans 15 residues. CDR1 is SGHTA and CDR2 is FQGNSA in the germline V gene. The PCR used 60 Vbeta and 13 Jbeta primers. Sequenced by immunoSEQ multiplex PCR; TCRdb stores in-frame clones only, minus some. The sample carries about 140,000 clones, around four fifths recorded once. This chain links TRBV7-2 with TRBJ1-4; a possible D gene is TRBD1 (5 bases). Specimen: PBMCs. The sequence was obtained from a woman aged 55-69 years in good health and CMV-seropositive. As DNA, the CDR3 is TGTGCCAGCAGCTTAGTCGGGGGGTCTAATGAAAAACTGTTTTTT. It encodes CASSLVGGSNEKLFF.